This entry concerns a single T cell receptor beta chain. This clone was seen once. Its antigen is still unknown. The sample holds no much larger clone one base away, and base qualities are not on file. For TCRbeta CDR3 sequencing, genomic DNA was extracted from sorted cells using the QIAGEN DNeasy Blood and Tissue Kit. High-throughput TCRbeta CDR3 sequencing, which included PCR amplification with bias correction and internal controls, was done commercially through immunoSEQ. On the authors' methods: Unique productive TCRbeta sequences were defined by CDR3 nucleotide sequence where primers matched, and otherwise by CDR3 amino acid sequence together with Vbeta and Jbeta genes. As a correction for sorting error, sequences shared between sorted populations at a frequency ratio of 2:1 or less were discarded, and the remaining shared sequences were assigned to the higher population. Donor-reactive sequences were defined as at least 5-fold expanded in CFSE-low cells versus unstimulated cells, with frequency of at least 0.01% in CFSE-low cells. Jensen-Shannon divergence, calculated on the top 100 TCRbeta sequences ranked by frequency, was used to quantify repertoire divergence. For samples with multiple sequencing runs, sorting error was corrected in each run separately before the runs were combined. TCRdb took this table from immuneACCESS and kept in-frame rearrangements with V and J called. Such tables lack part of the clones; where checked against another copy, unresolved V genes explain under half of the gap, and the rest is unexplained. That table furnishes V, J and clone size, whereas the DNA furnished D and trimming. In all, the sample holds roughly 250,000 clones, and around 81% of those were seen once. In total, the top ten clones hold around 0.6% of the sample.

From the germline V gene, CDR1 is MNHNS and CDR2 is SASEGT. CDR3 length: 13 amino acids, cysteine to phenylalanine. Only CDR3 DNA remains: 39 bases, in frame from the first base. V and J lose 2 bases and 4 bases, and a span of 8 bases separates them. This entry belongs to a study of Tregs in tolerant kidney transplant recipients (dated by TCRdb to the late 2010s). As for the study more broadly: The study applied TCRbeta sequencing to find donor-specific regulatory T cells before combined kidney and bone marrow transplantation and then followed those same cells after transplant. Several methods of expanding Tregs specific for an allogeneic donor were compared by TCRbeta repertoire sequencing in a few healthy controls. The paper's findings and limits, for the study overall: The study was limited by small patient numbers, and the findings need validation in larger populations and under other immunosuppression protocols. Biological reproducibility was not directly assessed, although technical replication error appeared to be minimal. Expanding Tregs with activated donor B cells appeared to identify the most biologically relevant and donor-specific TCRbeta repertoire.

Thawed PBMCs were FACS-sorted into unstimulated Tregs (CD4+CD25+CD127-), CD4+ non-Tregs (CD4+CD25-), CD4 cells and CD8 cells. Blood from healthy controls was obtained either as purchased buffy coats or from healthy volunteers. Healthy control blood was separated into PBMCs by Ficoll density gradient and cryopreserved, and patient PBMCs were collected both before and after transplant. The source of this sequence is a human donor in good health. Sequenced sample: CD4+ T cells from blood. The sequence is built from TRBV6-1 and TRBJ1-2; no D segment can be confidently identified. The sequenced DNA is TGTGCCAGCAGTGAACTCGGCACCTATGGCTACACCTTC. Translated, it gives CASSELGTYGYTF.